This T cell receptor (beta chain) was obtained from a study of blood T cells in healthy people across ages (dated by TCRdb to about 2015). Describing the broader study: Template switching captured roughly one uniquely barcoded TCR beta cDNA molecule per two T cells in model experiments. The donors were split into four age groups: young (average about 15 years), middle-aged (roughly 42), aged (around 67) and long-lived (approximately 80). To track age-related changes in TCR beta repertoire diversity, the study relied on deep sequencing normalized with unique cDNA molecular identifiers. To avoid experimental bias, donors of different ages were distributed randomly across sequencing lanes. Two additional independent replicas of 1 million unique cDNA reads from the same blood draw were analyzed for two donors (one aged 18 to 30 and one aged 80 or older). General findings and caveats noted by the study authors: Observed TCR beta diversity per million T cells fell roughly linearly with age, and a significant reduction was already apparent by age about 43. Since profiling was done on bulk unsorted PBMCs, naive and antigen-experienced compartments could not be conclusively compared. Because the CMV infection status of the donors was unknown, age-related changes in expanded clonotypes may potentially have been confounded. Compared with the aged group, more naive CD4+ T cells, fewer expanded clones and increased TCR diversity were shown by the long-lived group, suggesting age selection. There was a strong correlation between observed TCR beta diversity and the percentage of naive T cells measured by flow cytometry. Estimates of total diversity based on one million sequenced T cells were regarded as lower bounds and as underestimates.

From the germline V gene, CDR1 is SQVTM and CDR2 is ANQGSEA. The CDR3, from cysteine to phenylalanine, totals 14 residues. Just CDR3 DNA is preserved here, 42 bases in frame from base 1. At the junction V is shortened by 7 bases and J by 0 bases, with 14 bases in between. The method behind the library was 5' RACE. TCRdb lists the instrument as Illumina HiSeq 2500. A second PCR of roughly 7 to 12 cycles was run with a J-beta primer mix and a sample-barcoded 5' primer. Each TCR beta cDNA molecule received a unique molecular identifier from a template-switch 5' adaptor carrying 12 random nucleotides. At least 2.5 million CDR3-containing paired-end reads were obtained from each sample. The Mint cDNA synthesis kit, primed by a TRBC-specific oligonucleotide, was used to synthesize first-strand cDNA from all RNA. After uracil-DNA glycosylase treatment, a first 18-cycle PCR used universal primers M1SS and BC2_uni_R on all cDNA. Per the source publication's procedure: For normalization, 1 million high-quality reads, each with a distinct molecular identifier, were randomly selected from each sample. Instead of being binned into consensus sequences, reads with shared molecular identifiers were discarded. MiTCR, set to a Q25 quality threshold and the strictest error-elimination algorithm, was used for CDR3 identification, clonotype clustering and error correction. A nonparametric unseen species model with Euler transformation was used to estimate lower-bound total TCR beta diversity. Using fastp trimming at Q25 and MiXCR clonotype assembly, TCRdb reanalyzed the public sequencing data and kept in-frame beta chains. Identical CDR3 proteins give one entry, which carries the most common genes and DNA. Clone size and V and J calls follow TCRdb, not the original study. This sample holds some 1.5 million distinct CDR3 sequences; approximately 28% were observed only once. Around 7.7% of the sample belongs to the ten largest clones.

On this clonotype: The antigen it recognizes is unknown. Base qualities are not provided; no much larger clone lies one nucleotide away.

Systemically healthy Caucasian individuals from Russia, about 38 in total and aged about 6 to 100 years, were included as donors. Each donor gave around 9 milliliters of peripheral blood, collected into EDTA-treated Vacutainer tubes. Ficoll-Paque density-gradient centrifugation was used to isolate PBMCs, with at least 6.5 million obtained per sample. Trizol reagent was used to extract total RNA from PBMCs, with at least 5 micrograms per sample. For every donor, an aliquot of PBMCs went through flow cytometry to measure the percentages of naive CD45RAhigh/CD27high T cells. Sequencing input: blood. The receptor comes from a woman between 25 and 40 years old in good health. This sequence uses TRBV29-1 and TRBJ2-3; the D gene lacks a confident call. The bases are TGCAGCGCCCGAAAAGGAGCTAGCACAGATACGCAGTATTTT. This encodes CSARKGASTDTQYF.